The present T cell receptor beta chain was sequenced within a study of T cell changes during pregnancy in multiple sclerosis. Profiled with immunoSEQ multiplex PCR; TCRdb holds only in-frame clones, not every one. The table lists 100,000 or so clones, approximately 94% of them singletons, with about 2% in the top ten. The CDR3 is made up of 17 amino acids. Trimming took 0 bases from V and 3 from J; bases not matched to a gene: 8. The germline gives CDR1 SGHRS, CDR2 YFSETQ. The source of this sequence is a female donor with multiple sclerosis, enrolled in a pregnancy study. Sequencing was performed on peripheral blood, taken in the third trimester of pregnancy. The chain combines TRBV5-1 with TRBJ2-7, with TRBD2 matching over 11 bases. CDR3 region: CASSLGLAGPSSYEQYF. The CDR3 DNA follows: TGCGCCAGCAGCTTGGGACTAGCGGGACCCTCAAGCTACGAGCAGTACTTC.